A single TCR beta chain is shown here with its context. The data are from a study of blood T cell repertoires in COVID-19. Clones were read by immunoSEQ multiplex PCR, and TCRdb kept only the in-frame ones, dropping some. The table has about 260,000 clones, more than 75% seen once; the top ten hold roughly 2%. The TCR was taken from a woman in her fifties or sixties who had recovered from COVID-19. The sample consisted of PBMCs or T cells enriched from blood (not recorded which).

DNA for the CDR3: TGTGCCAGCTCAGAAAATAGCGGGGGCACAGATACGCAGTATTTT. This encodes CASSENSGGTDTQYF. The genes are TRBV18 and TRBJ2-3; TRBD2 aligns across 8 bases. Unmatched junction bases numbered 5, after V lost 5 bases and J lost 1 base. In germline, CDR1 is KGHSH, CDR2 LQKENI. The CDR3 extends over 15 amino acids. The full variable domain, rest sourced from reference TRBV18 and TRBJ2-3, is NAGVMQNPRHLVRRRGQEARLRCSPMKGHSHVYWYRQLPEEGLKFMVYLQKENIIDESGMPKERFSAEFPKEGPSILRIQQVVRGDSAAYFCASSENSGGTDTQYFGPGTRLTVL.